This entry lists 5 T cell receptor beta chains sequenced from one sample in a study of spatial heterogeneity in lung cancer. Time point in this sample: sample taken at primary tumor resection. TCRdb called the 5' RACE reads again in MiXCR, with one record for every CDR3 protein. The data contain roughly 48,000 distinct CDR3 sequences, over 4.5% of them singletons. Sequenced material: PBMCs, taken at surgery. The origin of the receptors is a male donor with early-stage non-small cell lung cancer.

This clonotype has a count of ten or more. The chain uses TRBV6-1 and TRBJ2-7, with 13 positions matching TRBD2. CDR1 is MNHNS, CDR2 SASEGT, per germline. The J segment lost 7 bases and the V segment lost 4 bases, leaving 10 bases of the junction unmatched. The CDR3 is 16 amino acids. DNA for the CDR3: TGTGCCAGCAGTGCCGGGACTAGCGGGATCCCGAGGGAGCAGTACTTC. It translates to CASSAGTSGIPREQYF.

This clonotype was seen repeatedly, ten times or more. The J gene is TRBJ2-3, the V gene TRBV10-1, with D hard to call. This CDR3 has 14 residues. CDR1 and CDR2 (germline): WNHNN, SYGVQD (reference sequence). V was pared by 1 base and J by 4 bases, with 9 bases between. CDR3: CASSEYQDPDTQYF. The DNA for the CDR3 is TGCGCCAGCAGTGAGTACCAGGACCCAGATACGCAGTATTTT.

This clonotype was seen repeatedly, ten times or more. This sequence joins TRBV7-9 and TRBJ2-5; TRBD1 is a possible D gene (5 bases). Germline loops: CDR1 SEHNR, CDR2 FQNEAQ (reference sequence). The CDR3 runs to 14 residues. Trimming left V 5 bases short and J 0 bases short, with 10 bases between. The CDR3 DNA is TGTGCCAGCAGCCGGACGGACAACCAAGAGACCCAGTACTTC. Translating gives CASSRTDNQETQYF.

This clonotype has a count of ten or more. The gene calls are TRBV29-1 and TRBJ1-1; perhaps TRBD1 as D (6 bases). V was pared by 6 bases and J by 0 bases, with 11 bases between. The CDR3 runs 13 residues. The germline gives CDR1 SQVTM, CDR2 ANQGSEA. The CDR3 DNA reads as TGCAGCGTCGACACAGGGATGAACACTGAAGCTTTCTTT. This gives the protein CSVDTGMNTEAFF.

In its sample, this clonotype was seen many times. The V call is TRBV18, the J call TRBJ1-5; D is perhaps TRBD1 (6 bases). V shed 3 bases and J shed 6 bases, with 12 bases lying between them. This CDR3 spans 14 amino acids. Germline V CDR1 and CDR2: KGHSH, LQKENI. CDR3 sequence: CASSPTGGGQPQHF. The DNA for the CDR3 is TGTGCCAGCTCACCGACAGGAGGAGGTCAGCCCCAGCATTTT.